This TCR beta chain was found in a study of blood T cell repertoires in COVID-19. Study-wide background: Acute and convalescent COVID-19 samples came from the United States, Italy and Spain. PBMCs, B-cell-depleted T cells, or T cells provided the cDNA or gDNA that made up the material.

The trim removed 9 bases at V and 0 bases at J, leaving 5 bases unmatched. Germline-derived CDR1 and CDR2 are SEHNR and FQNEAQ (reference sequence). The CDR3 runs 14 residues. Original processing notes: Estimation of nucleated cell counts relied on the amplification of reference gene primers. Clones were sequenced by immunoSEQ multiplex PCR, and TCRdb holds only the in-frame ones, with some missing. V and J calls and clone size are those listed in that table; D and trimming were worked out from the DNA. The sample shows 250,000 or so clones, approximately 86% of them seen only once. This clonotype was sampled from a middle-aged man with active or convalescent COVID-19. The source material was peripheral blood. The V call is TRBV7-9, the J call TRBJ2-3; 8 nucleotides agree with TRBD2. The CDR3 nucleotides read TGTGCCAGTGGTACTAGCGGAAGCACAGATACGCAGTATTTT. Protein sequence: CASGTSGSTDTQYF.